Sequencing of this T cell receptor (beta chain) was carried out in a study of control samples from healthy donors and cancer patients. Clones were read by immunoSEQ multiplex PCR, and TCRdb kept only the in-frame ones, dropping some. This table has roughly 150,000 clones, 92% appearing once. The specimen was blood. The TCR originated in a woman in her 30s in good health.

As DNA, the CDR3 is TGTGCCACCAGCAGAGATCACAGGCGGGAGGGCTACACCTTC. This translates into CATSRDHRREGYTF. V usage is TRBV15 and J usage is TRBJ1-2; D may be TRBD1 (5 bases). CDR3 length: 14 residues. V was pared by 0 bases and J by 8 bases, with 13 bases between. The germline gives CDR1 LNHNV, CDR2 YYDKDF (reference sequence).